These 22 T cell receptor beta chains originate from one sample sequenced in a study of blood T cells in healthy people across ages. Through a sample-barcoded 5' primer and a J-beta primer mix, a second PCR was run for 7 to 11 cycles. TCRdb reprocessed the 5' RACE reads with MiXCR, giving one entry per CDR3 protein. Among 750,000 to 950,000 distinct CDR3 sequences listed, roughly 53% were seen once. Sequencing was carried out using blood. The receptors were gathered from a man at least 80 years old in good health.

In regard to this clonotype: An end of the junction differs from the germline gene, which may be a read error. The CDR3 DNA reads TGTGCCGGCAGCTTAGTGGGGGGCAGTGCCCAAGAGACCCAGTACTTC. Encoded protein: CAGSLVGGSAQETQYF. The genes are TRBV7-2 and TRBJ2-5; tentatively, D is TRBD1 or TRBD2 (6 bases each). The V gene's germline CDR1 is SGHTA and CDR2 FQGNSA. This CDR3 spans 16 amino acids.

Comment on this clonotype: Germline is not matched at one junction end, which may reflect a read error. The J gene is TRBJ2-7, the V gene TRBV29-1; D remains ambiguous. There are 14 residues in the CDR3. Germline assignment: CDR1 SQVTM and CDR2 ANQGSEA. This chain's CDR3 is CGVEDPRSSYEQYF. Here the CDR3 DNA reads TGCGGCGTTGAAGATCCAAGGAGCTCCTACGAGCAGTACTTC.

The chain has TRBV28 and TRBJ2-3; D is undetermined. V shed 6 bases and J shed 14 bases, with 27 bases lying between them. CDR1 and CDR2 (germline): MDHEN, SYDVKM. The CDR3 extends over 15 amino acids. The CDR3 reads CASSPRREARRDAYF. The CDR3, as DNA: TGTGCCAGCAGCCCCAGACGAGAAGCTCGCAGAGACGCGTATTTT.

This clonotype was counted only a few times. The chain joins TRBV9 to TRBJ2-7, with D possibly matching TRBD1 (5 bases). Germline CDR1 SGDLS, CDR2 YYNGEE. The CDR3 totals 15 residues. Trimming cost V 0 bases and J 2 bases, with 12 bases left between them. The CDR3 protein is CASSVDGASTYEQYF. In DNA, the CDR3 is TGTGCCAGCAGCGTAGATGGGGCCTCGACCTACGAGCAGTACTTC.

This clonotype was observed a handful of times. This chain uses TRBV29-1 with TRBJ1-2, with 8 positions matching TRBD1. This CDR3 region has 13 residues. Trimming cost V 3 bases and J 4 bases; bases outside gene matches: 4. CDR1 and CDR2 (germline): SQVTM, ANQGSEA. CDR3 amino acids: CSVEFGQGYGYTF. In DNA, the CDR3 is TGCAGCGTTGAGTTTGGACAGGGCTATGGCTACACCTTC.

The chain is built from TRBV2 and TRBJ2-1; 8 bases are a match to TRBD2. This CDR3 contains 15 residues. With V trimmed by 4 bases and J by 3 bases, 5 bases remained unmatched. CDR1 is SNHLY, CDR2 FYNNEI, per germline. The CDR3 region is CASSGGAGDYNEQFF. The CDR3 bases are TGTGCCAGCAGTGGGGGAGCGGGAGACTACAATGAGCAGTTCTTC.

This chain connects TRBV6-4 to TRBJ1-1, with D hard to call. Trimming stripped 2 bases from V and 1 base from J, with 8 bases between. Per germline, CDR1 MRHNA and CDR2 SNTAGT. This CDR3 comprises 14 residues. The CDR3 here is CASSDTSRNTEAFF. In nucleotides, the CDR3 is TGTGCCAGCAGTGACACCTCAAGGAACACTGAAGCTTTCTTT.

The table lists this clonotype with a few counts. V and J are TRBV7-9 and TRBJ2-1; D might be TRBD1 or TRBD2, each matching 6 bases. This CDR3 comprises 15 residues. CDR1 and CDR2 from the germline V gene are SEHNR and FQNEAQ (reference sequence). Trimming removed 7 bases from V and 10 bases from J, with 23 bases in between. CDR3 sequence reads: CASTIGGQGRGEQFF. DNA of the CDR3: TGTGCCAGCACCATCGGGGGCCAGGGCAGGGGAGAGCAGTTCTTC.

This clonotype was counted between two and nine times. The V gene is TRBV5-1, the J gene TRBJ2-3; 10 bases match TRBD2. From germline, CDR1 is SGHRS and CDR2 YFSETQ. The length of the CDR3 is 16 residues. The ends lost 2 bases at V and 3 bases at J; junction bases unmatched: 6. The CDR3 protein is CASSFPAGGPTDTQYF. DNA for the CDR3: TGCGCCAGCAGCTTCCCAGCGGGAGGGCCAACAGATACGCAGTATTTT.

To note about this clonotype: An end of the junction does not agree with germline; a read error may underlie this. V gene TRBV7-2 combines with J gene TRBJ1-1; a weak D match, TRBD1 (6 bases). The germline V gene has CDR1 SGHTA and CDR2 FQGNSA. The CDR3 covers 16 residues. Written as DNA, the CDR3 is TGTGCCAGCAGCTTAGGACCGTTGTTGGGGGCCACTGAAGCTTTTTTT. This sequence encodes CASSLGPLLGATEAFF.

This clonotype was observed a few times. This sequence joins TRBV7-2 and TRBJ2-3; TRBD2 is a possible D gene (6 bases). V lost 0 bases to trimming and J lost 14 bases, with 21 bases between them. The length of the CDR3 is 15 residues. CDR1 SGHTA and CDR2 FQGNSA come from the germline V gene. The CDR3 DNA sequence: TGTGCCAGCAGCTTAGCCGGGGGAAGTCACAGATACGCGTATTTT. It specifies CASSLAGGSHRYAYF. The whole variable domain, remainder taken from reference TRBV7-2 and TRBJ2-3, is GAGVSQSPSNKVTEKGKDVELRCDPISGHTALYWYRQSLGQGLEFLIYFQGNSAPDKSGLPSDRFSAERTGGSVSTLTIQRTQQEDSAVYLCASSLAGGSHRYAYFGPGTRLTVL.

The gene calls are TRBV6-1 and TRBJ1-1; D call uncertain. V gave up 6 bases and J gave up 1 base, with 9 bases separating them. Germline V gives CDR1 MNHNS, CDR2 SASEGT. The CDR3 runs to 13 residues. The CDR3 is CASRQTRNTEAFF. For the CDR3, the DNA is TGTGCCAGCAGGCAGACAAGGAACACTGAAGCTTTCTTT.

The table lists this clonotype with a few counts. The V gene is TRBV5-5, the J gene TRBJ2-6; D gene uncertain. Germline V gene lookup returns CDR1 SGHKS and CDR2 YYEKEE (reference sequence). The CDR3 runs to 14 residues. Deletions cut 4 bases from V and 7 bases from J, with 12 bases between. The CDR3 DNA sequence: TGTGCCAGCAGCCCCAGTCCGTTAGCCAACGTCCTGACTTTC. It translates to CASSPSPLANVLTF.

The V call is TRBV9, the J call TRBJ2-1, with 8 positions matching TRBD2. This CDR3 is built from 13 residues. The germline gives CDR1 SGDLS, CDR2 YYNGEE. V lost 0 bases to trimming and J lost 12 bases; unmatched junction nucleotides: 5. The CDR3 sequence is CASSVADGRGQFF. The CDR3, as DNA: TGTGCCAGCAGCGTAGCGGACGGGAGGGGGCAGTTCTTC.

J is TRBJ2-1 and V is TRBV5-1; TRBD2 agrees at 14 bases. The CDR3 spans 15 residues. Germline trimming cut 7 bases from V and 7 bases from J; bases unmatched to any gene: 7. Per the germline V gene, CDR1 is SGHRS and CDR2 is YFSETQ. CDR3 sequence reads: CASQGLAGDRNEQFF. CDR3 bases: TGCGCCAGCCAGGGACTAGCGGGAGATAGGAATGAGCAGTTCTTC.

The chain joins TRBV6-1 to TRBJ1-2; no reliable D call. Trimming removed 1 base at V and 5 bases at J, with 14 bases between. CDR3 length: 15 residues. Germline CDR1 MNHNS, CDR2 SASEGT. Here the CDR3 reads CASSEGLGSTYGYTF. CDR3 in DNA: TGTGCCAGCAGTGAAGGGTTGGGTTCTACGTATGGCTACACCTTC.

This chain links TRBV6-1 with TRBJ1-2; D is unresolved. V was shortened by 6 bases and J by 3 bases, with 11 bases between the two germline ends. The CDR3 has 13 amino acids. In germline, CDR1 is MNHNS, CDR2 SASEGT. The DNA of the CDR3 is TGTGCCAGCAGCGAACATACTGACTATGGCTACACCTTC. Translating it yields CASSEHTDYGYTF.

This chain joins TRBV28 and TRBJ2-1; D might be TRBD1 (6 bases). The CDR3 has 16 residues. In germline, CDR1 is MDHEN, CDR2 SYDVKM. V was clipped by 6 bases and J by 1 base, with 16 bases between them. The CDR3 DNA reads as TGTGCCAGCAGCTCCGGGACACACATATCCTACAATGAGCAGTTCTTC. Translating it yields CASSSGTHISYNEQFF.

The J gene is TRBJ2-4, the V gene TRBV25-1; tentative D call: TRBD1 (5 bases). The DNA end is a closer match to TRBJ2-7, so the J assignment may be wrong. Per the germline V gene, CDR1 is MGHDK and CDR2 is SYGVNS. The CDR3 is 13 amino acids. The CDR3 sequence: CASKGAAPSEQYF. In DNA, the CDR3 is TGTGCCAGCAAAGGGGCAGCCCCCAGCGAGCAGTACTTC.

CDR3 nucleotides: TGTGCCAGCAGCTCCCAAGTGGGACCCTACGAGCAGTACTTC. The encoded protein is CASSSQVGPYEQYF. The gene calls are TRBV7-2 and TRBJ2-7; D may correspond to TRBD1 or TRBD2 (5 bases each). Trimming stripped 4 bases from V and 2 bases from J, with 12 bases between. The CDR3 spans 14 residues. Germline CDR1 reads SGHTA; CDR2 reads FQGNSA.

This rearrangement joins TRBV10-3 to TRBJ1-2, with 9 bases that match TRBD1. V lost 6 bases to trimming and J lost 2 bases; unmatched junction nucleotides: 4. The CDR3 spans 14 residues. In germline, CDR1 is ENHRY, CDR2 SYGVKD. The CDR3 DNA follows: TGTGCCATCAGCGGGGACAGGGCAAACTATGGCTACACCTTC. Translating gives CAISGDRANYGYTF.

The CDR3 DNA reads as TGTGCCAGCAGGATCCAATCGAACACCGGGGAGCTGTTTTTT. Translating it yields CASRIQSNTGELFF. V usage is TRBV11-2 and J usage is TRBJ2-2; no clear D. CDR1 and CDR2 (germline): SGHAT, FQNNGV. V was pared by 6 bases and J by 0 bases, with 8 bases between. The CDR3 extends over 14 amino acids.